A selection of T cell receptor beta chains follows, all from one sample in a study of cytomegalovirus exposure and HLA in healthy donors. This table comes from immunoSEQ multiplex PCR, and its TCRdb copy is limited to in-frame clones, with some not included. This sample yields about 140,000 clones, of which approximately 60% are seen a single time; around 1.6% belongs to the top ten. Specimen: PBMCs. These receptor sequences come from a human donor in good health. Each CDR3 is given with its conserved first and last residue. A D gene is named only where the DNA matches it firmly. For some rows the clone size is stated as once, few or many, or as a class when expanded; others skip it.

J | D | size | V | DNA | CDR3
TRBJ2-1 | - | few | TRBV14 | TGTGCCAGCAGCCTCACTAGCAATGAGCAGTTCTTC | CASSLTSNEQFF
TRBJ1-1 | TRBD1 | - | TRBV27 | TGTGCCAGCAGCCCGCCGGGACAGGGCCTTTTGGCTGAAGCTTTCTTT | CASSPPGQGLLAEAFF
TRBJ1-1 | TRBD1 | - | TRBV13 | TGTGCCAGCAGCTTAGAGGGGGCCCAACCCGGAGCTTTCTTT | CASSLEGAQPGAFF
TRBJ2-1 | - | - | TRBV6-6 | TGTGCCAGCACGGGGGAGACCTACAATGAGCAGTTCTTC | CASTGETYNEQFF
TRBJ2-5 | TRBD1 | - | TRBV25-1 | TGTGCCAGCAGTGAAGAGGGACAGCAAGAGACCCAGTACTTC | CASSEEGQQETQYF
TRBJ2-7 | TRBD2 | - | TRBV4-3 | TGCGCCAGCAGCCTCGCGGGAGGGCCCTACGAGCAGTACTTC | CASSLAGGPYEQYF
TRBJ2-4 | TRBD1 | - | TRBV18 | TGTGCCAGCTCTCAAGGACAGGGCGACATTCAGTACTTC | CASSQGQGDIQYF
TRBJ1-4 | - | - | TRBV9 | TGTGCCAGCAGCAGCGCCGGGGGTCGGGAAAAACTGTTTTTT | CASSSAGGREKLFF
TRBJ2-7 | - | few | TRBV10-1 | TGCGCCAGCAGTGAGTCGATGGCGGGGTCCTACGAGCAGTACTTC | CASSESMAGSYEQYF
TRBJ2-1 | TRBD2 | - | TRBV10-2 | TGCGCCAGCACTAAGGTACTAGCGGGTGTTGAGCAGTTCTTC | CASTKVLAGVEQFF
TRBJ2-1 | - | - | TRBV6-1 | TGTGCCAGCAGTGAAGCTGGGACTCACAATGAGCAGTTCTTC | CASSEAGTHNEQFF
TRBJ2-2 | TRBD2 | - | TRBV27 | TGTGCCAGCAGCCCTACAGCGGGAGAGGAGACCGGGGAGCTGTTTTTT | CASSPTAGEETGELFF
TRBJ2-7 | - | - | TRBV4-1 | TGCGCCAGCAGCCAAGACCCGGGATCCTACGAGCAGTACTTC | CASSQDPGSYEQYF
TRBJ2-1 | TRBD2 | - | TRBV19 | TGTGCCAGTAGTATTCCTAGCGGGAGTAGAAATGAGCAGTTCTTC | CASSIPSGSRNEQFF
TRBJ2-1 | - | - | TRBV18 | TGTGCCAGCTCACCCCAGGGAAATGAGCAGTTCTTC | CASSPQGNEQFF
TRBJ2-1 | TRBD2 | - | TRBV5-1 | TGCGCCAGCACCTCAGGACTAGCCCCTAATGAGCAGTTCTTC | CASTSGLAPNEQFF
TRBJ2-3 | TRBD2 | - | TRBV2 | TGTGCCAGCAATCCCGTAGCGGGAGCGAGCACAGATACGCAGTATTTT | CASNPVAGASTDTQYF
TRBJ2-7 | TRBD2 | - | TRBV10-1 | TGCGCCCCCCGGGGGGGAAAAGGGTACTACGAGCAGTACTTC | CAPRGGKGYYEQYF
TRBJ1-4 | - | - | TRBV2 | TGTGCCAGCAGCGACGGACTGATTAATGAAAAACTGTTTTTT | CASSDGLINEKLFF
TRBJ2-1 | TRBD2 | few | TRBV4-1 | TGCGCCAGCAGCCAAGGGGGTAGCGGGAGTTTTTTGGGCAATGAGCAGTTCTTC | CASSQGGSGSFLGNEQFF
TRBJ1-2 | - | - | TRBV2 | TGTGCCAGCAGTAACAGGGATTATGGCTACACCTTC | CASSNRDYGYTF
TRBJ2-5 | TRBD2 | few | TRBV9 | TGTGCCAGCAGCGTAGCTAGCGGGTACGGTGGAGAGACCCAGTACTTC | CASSVASGYGGETQYF
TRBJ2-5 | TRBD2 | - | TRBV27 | TGTGCCAGCACCCCGGGGAGGGCGAGTAGACAAGAGACCCAGTACTTC | CASTPGRASRQETQYF
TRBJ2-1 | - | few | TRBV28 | TGTGCCAGCAGTAACCGCCAGGGCGATGAGCAGTTCTTC | CASSNRQGDEQFF
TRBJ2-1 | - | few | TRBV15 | TGTGCCACCAGCAGAGGGCGGGGGCTGTCTGGGGATGAGCAGTTCTTC | CATSRGRGLSGDEQFF
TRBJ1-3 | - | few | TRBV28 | TGTGCCAGCATCACCTCTTGGGGTGCGGGACGGAACTCTGGAAACACCATATATTTT | CASITSWGAGRNSGNTIYF
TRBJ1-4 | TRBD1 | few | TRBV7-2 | TGTGCCAGCAGCCGGGACAGGGATGAAAAACTGTTTTTT | CASSRDRDEKLFF
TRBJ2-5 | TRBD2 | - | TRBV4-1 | TGCGCCAGCAGCCGACTAGCGGGAGTTGAGACCCAGTACTTC | CASSRLAGVETQYF
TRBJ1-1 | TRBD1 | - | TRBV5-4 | TGTGCCAGCAGCCCTCAGAACCGGGACAGGGGGCAGACTGAAGCTTTCTTT | CASSPQNRDRGQTEAFF
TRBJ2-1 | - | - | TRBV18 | TGTGCCAGCTCACAAACACTAGGTTCCAATGAGCAGTTCTTC | CASSQTLGSNEQFF
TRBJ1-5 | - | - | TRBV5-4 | TGTGCCAGCAGCTTGTCTCCTAGCAATCAGCCCCAGCATTTT | CASSLSPSNQPQHF
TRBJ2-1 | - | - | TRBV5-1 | TGCGCCAGCAGCCCTGACAGGTACAATGAGCAGTTCTTC | CASSPDRYNEQFF
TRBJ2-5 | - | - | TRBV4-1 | TGCGCCAGCAGTCCCCCCCCAGGCCAAGAGACCCAGTACTTC | CASSPPPGQETQYF
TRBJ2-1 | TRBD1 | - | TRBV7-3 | TGTGCCAGCACCATTACCGGGACAGGGCTTATCTACAATGAGCAGTTCTTC | CASTITGTGLIYNEQFF
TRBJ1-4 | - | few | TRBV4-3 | TGCGCCAGCAGCCAAGCCGTAGGGGGGGCGGAGGGGGAAAAACTGTTTTTT | CASSQAVGGAEGEKLFF
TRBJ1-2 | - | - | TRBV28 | TGTGCCAGCAGTGCGGGGATTTATAACTATGGCTACACCTTC | CASSAGIYNYGYTF
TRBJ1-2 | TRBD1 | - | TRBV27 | TGTGCCAGCAGTTTCCTCGACAGGGGGCATGTCTATGGCTACACCTTC | CASSFLDRGHVYGYTF
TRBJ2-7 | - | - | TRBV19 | TGTGCCAGTAGCGCCGGGACAAGCGACTACGAGCAGTACTTC | CASSAGTSDYEQYF
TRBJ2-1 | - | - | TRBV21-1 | TGTGCCAGTCCCGAGGCAACCCGGGGTGTGGCCTACAATGAGCAGTTCTTC | CASPEATRGVAYNEQFF
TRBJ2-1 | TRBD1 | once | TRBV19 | TGTGCCAGTAGCCCAGGGGGTCAACCGGGACCTTTCAATGAGCAGTTCTTC | CASSPGGQPGPFNEQFF
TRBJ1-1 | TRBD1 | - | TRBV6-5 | TGTGCCAGCAGAAACGGACAGGGCACGGCTGAAGCTTTCTTT | CASRNGQGTAEAFF
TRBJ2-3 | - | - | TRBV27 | TGTGCCAGCAGTTTCTTAGATACGCAGTATTTT | CASSFLDTQYF
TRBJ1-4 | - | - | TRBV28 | TGTGCCAGCAGTTTCAGGGGCTGGATTGAAAAACTGTTTTTT | CASSFRGWIEKLFF
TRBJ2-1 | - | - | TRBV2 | TGTGCCAGCGGGGAGGAGGATGAGCAGTTCTTC | CASGEEDEQFF
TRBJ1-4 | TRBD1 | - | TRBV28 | TGTGCCAGCAGTACCGGGACAGAAAATGAAAAACTGTTTTTT | CASSTGTENEKLFF
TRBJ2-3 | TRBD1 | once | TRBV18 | TGTGCCAGCTCACAAGGGACAGCAGATACGCAGTATTTT | CASSQGTADTQYF
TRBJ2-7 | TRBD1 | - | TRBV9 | TGTGCCAGCAGCGTAGAATGGGACAGCTACGAGCAGTACTTC | CASSVEWDSYEQYF
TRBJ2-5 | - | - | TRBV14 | TGTGCCAGCAGCCAAGATCGATCCAGCCAAGAGACCCAGTACTTC | CASSQDRSSQETQYF
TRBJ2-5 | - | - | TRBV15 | TGTGCCACCTCCACGCGGGTGGGTCAAGAGACCCAGTACTTC | CATSTRVGQETQYF
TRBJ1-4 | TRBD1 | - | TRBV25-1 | TGTGCCAGCGGGGAGGGACAGGCTAATGAAAAACTGTTTTTT | CASGEGQANEKLFF
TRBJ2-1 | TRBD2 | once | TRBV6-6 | TGTGCCAGCAGTGTTAGCGGGAGGGCCCACAATGAGCAGTTCTTC | CASSVSGRAHNEQFF
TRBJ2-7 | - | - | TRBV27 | TGTGCCAGCAGTCCCCCCAGTGCCGAGCAGTACTTC | CASSPPSAEQYF
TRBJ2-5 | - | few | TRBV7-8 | TGTGCCAGCAGCCCAGGACGGACAAAAGAGACCCAGTACTTC | CASSPGRTKETQYF